The rows below give T cell receptor beta chains drawn from one sample of a study of T-cell memory formation after mild COVID-19. TCRdb redid the calling of the 5' RACE reads with MiXCR, one entry per CDR3 protein. The sample shows almost 550,000 distinct CDR3 sequences, approximately 20% of them seen only once. Sample: PBMCs or a T cell subset sorted from them (not recorded which). The receptor source for this set is an adult woman who had mild COVID-19 (a few samples of this study predate the infection). Cell type and time point are not known. Each CDR3 is given with its conserved first and last residue. The D gene is left open where the match is weak. Size is stated for part of the rows, as once, few or many counts, or as a class when the clone is expanded.

j_call v_call d_call clone_size cdr3_nt cdr3_aa
TRBJ1-6 TRBV7-2 - few TGTGCCAGCAGCCCCGGAGGCAGGGGTCCGAATTCACCCCTCCACTTT CASSPGGRGPNSPLHF
TRBJ1-2 TRBV6-1 TRBD1 few TGTGCCAGTCGACAGGGAAGCTCAGCTAACTATGGCTACACCTTC CASRQGSSANYGYTF
TRBJ2-3 TRBV30 - - TGTGCCTGGTCGCGGGGTTCAGATACGCAGTATTTT CAWSRGSDTQYF
TRBJ1-2 TRBV29-1 - - TGCAGCGTTGAAGAAATGTTGGCCACCTTC CSVEEMLATF
TRBJ1-1 TRBV9 TRBD1 - TGTGCCAGCAGCTTGGGACAGGGGGACCGGGTCACTGAAGCTTTCTTT CASSLGQGDRVTEAFF
TRBJ2-3 TRBV12-3/TRBV12-4 - - TGTGCCAGCAGTTTTTCTCCTAGCACAGATACGCAGTATTTT CASSFSPSTDTQYF
TRBJ2-5 TRBV6-1 - - TGTGCCAGCAGTATCGGGGCAGGAGTACGGGAGACCCAGTACTTC CASSIGAGVRETQYF
TRBJ2-7 TRBV2 - few TGTGCCAGCATCCCAGCCGCGCCTTACGAGCAGTACTTC CASIPAAPYEQYF
TRBJ2-4 TRBV7-2 - few TGTGCCAGCAGCCCGTCTCAGGGGGGCGGAAGCGCCAAAAACATTCAGTACTTC CASSPSQGGGSAKNIQYF
TRBJ2-1 TRBV20-1 - few TGCAGTGCCAACGGACTTCGCGGTCCCAATGAGCAGTTCTTC CSANGLRGPNEQFF
TRBJ2-2 TRBV5-1 - many TGCGCCAGCAGCTTGGGACTAGAAGGCGGGGAGCTGTTTTTT CASSLGLEGGELFF
TRBJ1-2 TRBV15 - - TGTGCCACCAGCAGAGATCCCAGGGAAGGCGACTATGGCTACACCTTC CATSRDPREGDYGYTF
TRBJ2-7 TRBV15 - - TGTGCCACCAGCTCCCATGGAGGCAGGGACCCTTACGAGCAGTACTTC CATSSHGGRDPYEQYF
TRBJ2-3 TRBV15 - - TGTGCCACCAGCAGAGATTATGGGGATACGCAGTATTTT CATSRDYGDTQYF
TRBJ1-3 TRBV28 - - TGTGCCAGCAGTCAACGGATCCGAGGAGGAAACACCATATATTTT CASSQRIRGGNTIYF
TRBJ1-1 TRBV12-3/TRBV12-4 TRBD1 few TGTGCCAGCATTTCCCGGACAGGGTCGGCTTTCTTT CASISRTGSAFF
TRBJ2-3 TRBV20-1 - few TGCAGTGCTACCGAGGGCAGGGTCACAGATACGCAGTATTTT CSATEGRVTDTQYF
TRBJ1-1 TRBV30 - - TGTGCCTGGGAAAGACACCGGGGGAGCACTGAAGCTTTCTTT CAWERHRGSTEAFF
TRBJ2-2 TRBV2 - few TGTGCCAGCAGTGAAGAACAGGGAGAGTACACCGGGGAGCTGTTTTTT CASSEEQGEYTGELFF
TRBJ2-6 TRBV7-2 - - TGTGCCAGCAGCTTAAATCCATCCGGGGCCAACGTCCTGACTTTC CASSLNPSGANVLTF
TRBJ2-7 TRBV5-5 TRBD1 few TGTGCCAGCAGACATGATTCCGGGACAGGGGGCGAGCAGTACTTC CASRHDSGTGGEQYF
TRBJ2-4 TRBV19 - - TGTGCCAGCAAAATCAAGAACATTCAGTACTTC CASKIKNIQYF
TRBJ2-5 TRBV7-9 TRBD1 many TGTGCCAGCAGGAAGGGACAGCAAGAGACCCAGTACTTC CASRKGQQETQYF
TRBJ2-7 TRBV7-2 - few TGTGCCAGCAGCCCCCGGGGGAAAAGGAGGTACGAGCAGTACTTC CASSPRGKRRYEQYF
TRBJ1-4 TRBV7-9 - once TGTGCCAGCAGCTTGATAGGGTACGGTGATGAAAAACTGTTTTTT CASSLIGYGDEKLFF
TRBJ2-7 TRBV12-3/TRBV12-4 - - TGTGCCAGCAGACCGGACTACGAGCAGTACTTC CASRPDYEQYF
TRBJ2-7 TRBV9 - - TGTGCCAGCAGCCCAGGGGTGGGAGGGCCCTACGAGCAGTACTTC CASSPGVGGPYEQYF
TRBJ1-1 TRBV7-2 - few TGTGCCAGCAGCCCCACGACGATAGGCCCTTTCTTT CASSPTTIGPFF
TRBJ2-6 TRBV25-1 - - TGTGCCAGCAGTGGGACAGCTTCTTACTCTGGGGCCAACGTCCTGACTTTC CASSGTASYSGANVLTF
TRBJ2-3 TRBV19 TRBD2 few TGTGCCAGCAGGTCGCTAGCGGACCGCACAGATACGCAGTATTTT CASRSLADRTDTQYF
TRBJ2-2 TRBV20-1 TRBD2 - TGCAGTGCTAGAGTAGGCGGGGGAGGCAACACCGGGGAGCTGTTTTTT CSARVGGGGNTGELFF
TRBJ2-2 TRBV7-2 TRBD1 - TGTGCCAGCAGCTTGGGGACAGGGGGCGCGAACACCGGGGAGCTGTTTTTT CASSLGTGGANTGELFF
TRBJ2-1 TRBV21-1 - few TGTGCCAGCAGCACTAGCGGCCACTACAATGAGCAGTTCTTC CASSTSGHYNEQFF
TRBJ2-1 TRBV15 - few TGTGCCACCAGCAGGGACTACAACAATGAGCAGTTCTTC CATSRDYNNEQFF
TRBJ2-3 TRBV2 TRBD1 few TGTGCCAGCAGCGAGACCGGACAGGGAGTCTACACAGATACGCAGTATTTT CASSETGQGVYTDTQYF
TRBJ1-1 TRBV9 TRBD1 few TGTGCCAGCAGCGCGGTGACAGGGGTGAACACTGAAGCTTTCTTT CASSAVTGVNTEAFF
TRBJ2-1 TRBV24-1 TRBD2 few TGTGCCACCAGTGGTGCAGGGACTAGCGGGGGATCATCCTACAATGAGCAGTTCTTC CATSGAGTSGGSSYNEQFF
TRBJ2-3 TRBV7-9 - few TGTGCCAGCTCCACGGGGGACAGTAGGTTCACAGATACGCAGTATTTT CASSTGDSRFTDTQYF
TRBJ2-7 TRBV15 - few TGTGCCACCCAGAATTGGGTGGTGGCTTCGCCCTCCTACGAGCAGTACTTC CATQNWVVASPSYEQYF
TRBJ2-2 TRBV5-4 - - TGTGCCAGCAGCAGGGGGGGACAGCACACCGGGGAGCTGTTTTTT CASSRGGQHTGELFF
TRBJ2-7 TRBV12-3/TRBV12-4 - few TGTGCCAGCAGTCCCTCGGGGTATGGGTCCTTCGAGCAGTACTTC CASSPSGYGSFEQYF
TRBJ2-7 TRBV12-3/TRBV12-4 - - TGTGCCAGCAGCCGGACTACTACCTACGAGCAGTACTTC CASSRTTTYEQYF
TRBJ2-7 TRBV7-9 - few TGTGCCAGCAGCGTCCTACTGTACGAAGGCGAGCAGTACTTC CASSVLLYEGEQYF
TRBJ2-7 TRBV13 - few TGTGCCAGCAGCGGCCGGGACGGGGATTCCTACGAGCAGTACTTC CASSGRDGDSYEQYF
TRBJ2-1 TRBV7-2 TRBD2 - TGTGCCAGCAGTAGCAACGGACTAGCGGGATACGAGCAGTTCTTC CASSSNGLAGYEQFF
TRBJ2-1 TRBV20-1 TRBD1 few TGCAGTGCTAGTTCTCGACAGGGGTCCTACAATGAGCAGTTCTTC CSASSRQGSYNEQFF
TRBJ1-3 TRBV4-3 - many TGCGCCAGCAGCCAAGATACCAGCTCTGGAAACACCATATATTTT CASSQDTSSGNTIYF
TRBJ2-6 TRBV20-1 - few TGCAGTGTCGACAGTCGCCTGGCTGGGGCCAACGTCCTGACTTTC CSVDSRLAGANVLTF
TRBJ1-2 TRBV7-6 - few TGTGCCAGCAGCCCAACGGACAGAGCTAACTATGGCTACACCTTC CASSPTDRANYGYTF
TRBJ2-1 TRBV20-1 TRBD2 - TGCAGTGCTAGAGATCTGACTAGCGGGAGGGTCAATGAGCAGTTCTTC CSARDLTSGRVNEQFF
TRBJ2-1 TRBV6-2/TRBV6-3 TRBD2 few TGTGCCAGCAGTCCCTCTAGCGGGAGTTCAGATGAGCAGTTCTTC CASSPSSGSSDEQFF
TRBJ2-5 TRBV7-6 - - TGTGCCAGCAGCTTATGGGGCGGCGGGGCTCAAGAGACCCAGTACTTC CASSLWGGGAQETQYF
TRBJ2-5 TRBV12-3/TRBV12-4 - once TGTGCCAGCAATGTAAACCAAGAGACCCAGTACTTC CASNVNQETQYF
TRBJ2-5 TRBV5-1 - many TGCGCCAGCAGCTTGGTATCCCAGAGCCAAGAGACCCAGTACTTC CASSLVSQSQETQYF
TRBJ1-1 TRBV24-1 TRBD1 - TGTGCCACCAGTGATTGGGGGACAGGGTTTGGAGCTTTCTTT CATSDWGTGFGAFF
TRBJ2-1 TRBV5-1 TRBD1 few TGCGCCAGCAGCTTGCTGGGGGACAGGGTCTACAATGAGCAGTTCTTC CASSLLGDRVYNEQFF
TRBJ1-2 TRBV4-2 - - TGTGCCAGCAGCCAAGATGAACGGGGGAGCTATGGCTACACCTTC CASSQDERGSYGYTF
TRBJ2-3 TRBV5-1 - - TGCGCCAGCAGCTCGGGATTTCTAGACACAGATACGCAGTATTTT CASSSGFLDTDTQYF
TRBJ2-1 TRBV20-1 TRBD2 - TGCAGTGCTGAGGGCCTTTCTGGACTAGCGGGAGAGACTCGGAATGAGCAGTTCTTC CSAEGLSGLAGETRNEQFF